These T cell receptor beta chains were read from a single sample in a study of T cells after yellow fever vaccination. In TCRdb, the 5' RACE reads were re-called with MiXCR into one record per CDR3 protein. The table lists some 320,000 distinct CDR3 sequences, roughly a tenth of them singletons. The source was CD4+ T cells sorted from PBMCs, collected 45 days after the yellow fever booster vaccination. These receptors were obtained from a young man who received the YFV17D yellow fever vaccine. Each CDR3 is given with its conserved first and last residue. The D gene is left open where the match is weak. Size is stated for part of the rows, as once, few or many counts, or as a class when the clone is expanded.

cdr3_aa: CASSLKLAGGGDTQYF
cdr3_nt: TGCGCCAGCAGCTTGAAACTAGCGGGGGGTGGAGATACGCAGTATTTT
clone_size: many
cdr3_length: 16
d_call: TRBD2
j_call: TRBJ2-3
v_call: TRBV5-1

cdr3_aa: CASRIEDTSGNTIYF
cdr3_nt: TGTGCCAGCCGGATTGAGGATACCTCTGGAAACACCATATATTTT
clone_size: few
cdr3_length: 15
d_call: .
j_call: TRBJ1-3
v_call: TRBV4-2

cdr3_aa: CASSQGSGDGYNEQFF
cdr3_nt: TGTGCCAGCAGCCAAGGGAGCGGGGACGGCTACAATGAGCAGTTCTTC
clone_size: few
cdr3_length: 16
d_call: TRBD2
j_call: TRBJ2-1
v_call: TRBV4-2

cdr3_aa: CASALDWNNEQYF
cdr3_nt: TGTGCCAGCGCCTTGGACTGGAACAATGAGCAGTACTTC
clone_size: .
cdr3_length: 13
d_call: .
j_call: TRBJ2-7
v_call: TRBV11-2

cdr3_aa: CASGNAGTLKFF
cdr3_nt: TGTGCCAGCGGGAACGCCGGGACTTTGAAGTTCTTC
clone_size: few
cdr3_length: 12
d_call: .
j_call: TRBJ2-1
v_call: TRBV11-3

cdr3_aa: CSARRTYYEPQHF
cdr3_nt: TGCAGTGCTAGGAGGACATACTATGAGCCCCAGCATTTT
clone_size: .
cdr3_length: 13
d_call: .
j_call: TRBJ1-5
v_call: TRBV20-1

cdr3_aa: CATGASSGNTIYF
cdr3_nt: TGTGCCACTGGAGCAAGCTCTGGAAACACCATATATTTT
clone_size: .
cdr3_length: 13
d_call: .
j_call: TRBJ1-3
v_call: TRBV24-1

cdr3_aa: CASSRATGAYEQYF
cdr3_nt: TGTGCCAGCAGCCGCGCGACAGGGGCCTACGAGCAGTACTTC
clone_size: many
cdr3_length: 14
d_call: TRBD1
j_call: TRBJ2-7
v_call: TRBV5-6

cdr3_aa: CASSTSRVRSSYNSPLHF
cdr3_nt: TGTGCCAGCAGTACCTCCCGTGTCCGAAGCTCCTATAATTCACCCCTCCACTTT
clone_size: few
cdr3_length: 18
d_call: .
j_call: TRBJ1-6
v_call: TRBV27

cdr3_aa: CANEMGGNTIYF
cdr3_nt: TGTGCTAACGAGATGGGTGGAAACACCATATATTTT
clone_size: few
cdr3_length: 12
d_call: .
j_call: TRBJ1-3
v_call: TRBV7-9

cdr3_aa: CASSPGTVGRQPQHF
cdr3_nt: TGTGCCAGCTCACCCGGGACAGTAGGACGTCAGCCCCAGCATTTT
clone_size: .
cdr3_length: 15
d_call: TRBD1
j_call: TRBJ1-5
v_call: TRBV18

cdr3_aa: CSVESRGRSYGYTF
cdr3_nt: TGCAGCGTTGAAAGTAGGGGGCGCAGCTATGGCTACACCTTC
clone_size: .
cdr3_length: 14
d_call: TRBD1
j_call: TRBJ1-2
v_call: TRBV29-1

cdr3_aa: CSARDLLWIEKLFF
cdr3_nt: TGCAGTGCTAGAGATCTCTTATGGATCGAAAAACTGTTTTTT
clone_size: few
cdr3_length: 14
d_call: .
j_call: TRBJ1-4
v_call: TRBV20-1

cdr3_aa: CASTLGGGQGVVQYF
cdr3_nt: TGTGCCAGCACCCTGGGGGGGGGACAGGGGGTGGTTCAGTACTTC
clone_size: few
cdr3_length: 15
d_call: TRBD1
j_call: TRBJ2-4
v_call: TRBV12-3/TRBV12-4

cdr3_aa: CASSRQAGEKLFF
cdr3_nt: TGTGCCAGCTCACGTCAGGCGGGAGAAAAACTGTTTTTT
clone_size: .
cdr3_length: 13
d_call: .
j_call: TRBJ1-4
v_call: TRBV18

cdr3_aa: CATEGGIGQPQHF
cdr3_nt: TGTGCCACCGAAGGGGGAATAGGTCAGCCCCAGCATTTT
clone_size: .
cdr3_length: 13
d_call: .
j_call: TRBJ1-5
v_call: TRBV19

cdr3_aa: CASSSIGTETGELFF
cdr3_nt: TGTGCCAGCAGTTCTATCGGGACAGAAACCGGGGAGCTGTTTTTT
clone_size: .
cdr3_length: 15
d_call: TRBD1
j_call: TRBJ2-2
v_call: TRBV6-5

cdr3_aa: CASTTGGKNGEAFF
cdr3_nt: TGCGCCAGCACGACAGGGGGCAAAAACGGTGAAGCTTTCTTT
clone_size: few
cdr3_length: 14
d_call: TRBD1
j_call: TRBJ1-1
v_call: TRBV5-1

cdr3_aa: CSARDLGGRTEAFF
cdr3_nt: TGCAGTGCTAGAGATCTGGGGGGACGCACTGAAGCTTTCTTT
clone_size: many
cdr3_length: 14
d_call: .
j_call: TRBJ1-1
v_call: TRBV20-1

cdr3_aa: CAISVSPRIPSYEQYF
cdr3_nt: TGTGCCATCAGTGTCTCTCCTCGGATACCGTCCTACGAGCAGTACTTC
clone_size: .
cdr3_length: 16
d_call: .
j_call: TRBJ2-7
v_call: TRBV10-3

cdr3_aa: CASSLIRLQETQYF
cdr3_nt: TGTGCCAGCAGCTTAATCCGTCTCCAAGAGACCCAGTACTTC
clone_size: few
cdr3_length: 14
d_call: .
j_call: TRBJ2-5
v_call: TRBV7-2